Listed below are T cell receptor beta chains from one sample, sequenced in a study of cytomegalovirus exposure and HLA in healthy donors. Profiled with immunoSEQ multiplex PCR; TCRdb holds only in-frame clones, not every one. The sample contains more than 75,000 clones, over 80% of which appear only once. Source material: PBMCs. The receptors here all came from a man aged 18 to 30 in good health and CMV-seronegative. CDR3s include the opening cysteine and the closing phenylalanine or tryptophan. Fields, in order: clone size, V gene, J gene, D gene, CDR3 DNA, CDR3 protein. A D gene is named only where the DNA matches it firmly. The size of a clone is reported for some rows only, either as once, few or many, or as a class for expanded clones.

clone_size: .; v_call: TRBV18; j_call: TRBJ2-7; d_call: TRBD1; cdr3_nt: TGTGCCTGTGAGGACAGGGGATTCGGCGAGCAGTACTTC; cdr3_aa: CACEDRGFGEQYF
clone_size: .; v_call: TRBV7-5; j_call: TRBJ2-2; d_call: .; cdr3_nt: TGTGTCAGAAGCTACCATGACAGGCCGAACACCGGGGAGCTGTTTTTT; cdr3_aa: CVRSYHDRPNTGELFF
clone_size: .; v_call: TRBV4-2; j_call: TRBJ2-1; d_call: .; cdr3_nt: TGTGCCAGCAGCCAAGTCCCTTCGGGAGTTGTTTACAATGAGCAGTTCTTC; cdr3_aa: CASSQVPSGVVYNEQFF
clone_size: .; v_call: TRBV11-2; j_call: TRBJ1-6; d_call: TRBD1; cdr3_nt: TGTGCCAGCAGCCTCACAGGGGCCTCCTATAATTCACCCCTCCACTTT; cdr3_aa: CASSLTGASYNSPLHF
clone_size: .; v_call: TRBV7-2; j_call: TRBJ2-2; d_call: .; cdr3_nt: TGTGCCAGCAGCCAGGGGGGACCCGGGGAGCTGTTTTTT; cdr3_aa: CASSQGGPGELFF
clone_size: .; v_call: TRBV5-4; j_call: TRBJ2-7; d_call: .; cdr3_nt: TGTGCCAGCAGCTTCAGTTTCTCCTACGAGCAGTACTTC; cdr3_aa: CASSFSFSYEQYF
clone_size: few; v_call: TRBV7-2; j_call: TRBJ2-1; d_call: .; cdr3_nt: TGTGCCAGCAGCTTAACCCCGGGAGCACCCTTGAGGGAGCAGTTCTTC; cdr3_aa: CASSLTPGAPLREQFF
clone_size: .; v_call: TRBV6-1; j_call: TRBJ1-5; d_call: TRBD1; cdr3_nt: TGTGCCAGCAGTTTCGACAGGGTCAATCAGCCCCAGCATTTT; cdr3_aa: CASSFDRVNQPQHF
clone_size: once; v_call: TRBV9; j_call: TRBJ2-2; d_call: TRBD1; cdr3_nt: TGTGCCAGCAGCACTAGACAGGGGGCGCCCGGGGAGCTGTTTTTT; cdr3_aa: CASSTRQGAPGELFF
clone_size: .; v_call: TRBV5-8; j_call: TRBJ1-2; d_call: .; cdr3_nt: TGTGCCAGCAGCTTGGGGCAGTTCTATGGCTACACCTTC; cdr3_aa: CASSLGQFYGYTF
clone_size: .; v_call: TRBV5-6; j_call: TRBJ2-5; d_call: .; cdr3_nt: TGTGCCAGCAGCTTGGCCAAAGGACTCGTACAAGAGACCCAGTACTTC; cdr3_aa: CASSLAKGLVQETQYF
clone_size: .; v_call: TRBV5-6; j_call: TRBJ2-7; d_call: TRBD2; cdr3_nt: TGTGCCAGCGGCCCGCAGGGAGGGAATCCCTACGAGCAGTACTTC; cdr3_aa: CASGPQGGNPYEQYF
clone_size: .; v_call: TRBV19; j_call: TRBJ2-2; d_call: TRBD2; cdr3_nt: TGTGCCAGCTCCCGGGAGGGTTATACCGGGGAGCTGTTTTTT; cdr3_aa: CASSREGYTGELFF
clone_size: .; v_call: TRBV7-2; j_call: TRBJ2-7; d_call: TRBD1; cdr3_nt: TGTGCCAGCAGCCCACGGACAGGGGGCGTCCGCTACGAGCAGTACTTC; cdr3_aa: CASSPRTGGVRYEQYF
clone_size: .; v_call: TRBV27; j_call: TRBJ2-5; d_call: TRBD2; cdr3_nt: TGTGCCAGCAGCCCCCTAGCGGGAGCGGAGGGGACCCAGTACTTC; cdr3_aa: CASSPLAGAEGTQYF
clone_size: .; v_call: TRBV6-5; j_call: TRBJ1-1; d_call: TRBD1; cdr3_nt: TGTGCCAGCACCCTTACAGGGGACACTGAAGCTTTCTTT; cdr3_aa: CASTLTGDTEAFF
clone_size: .; v_call: TRBV9; j_call: TRBJ1-1; d_call: .; cdr3_nt: TGTGCCAGCAGCGTAGATCCCAGAAGCACTGAAGCTTTCTTT; cdr3_aa: CASSVDPRSTEAFF
clone_size: .; v_call: TRBV7-3; j_call: TRBJ2-7; d_call: TRBD2; cdr3_nt: TGTGCCAGCAGCCGGACTAGCGCCGAGTCCTACGAGCAGTACTTC; cdr3_aa: CASSRTSAESYEQYF
clone_size: .; v_call: TRBV15; j_call: TRBJ2-7; d_call: TRBD1; cdr3_nt: TGTGCCACCAGCAGAGTCGACAGGGAAGGCTCCTACGAGCAGTACTTC; cdr3_aa: CATSRVDREGSYEQYF
clone_size: .; v_call: TRBV19; j_call: TRBJ2-7; d_call: .; cdr3_nt: TGTGCCAGTAGGAAGTTAACGGGGAGCTCCTACGAGCAGTACTTC; cdr3_aa: CASRKLTGSSYEQYF
clone_size: .; v_call: TRBV28; j_call: TRBJ1-1; d_call: .; cdr3_nt: TGTGCCAGCAGCCCGTGGGGCAGACCCCCTTCCGACGCTTTCTTT; cdr3_aa: CASSPWGRPPSDAFF
clone_size: .; v_call: TRBV5-1; j_call: TRBJ2-2; d_call: .; cdr3_nt: TGCGCCAGCAGCTTGTTTTCATCTCGGGAACGAAGAACCGGGGAGCTGTTTTTT; cdr3_aa: CASSLFSSRERRTGELFF
clone_size: .; v_call: TRBV10-1; j_call: TRBJ1-6; d_call: .; cdr3_nt: TGCGCCAGCAGGCGGGACCCCTATAATTCACCCCTCCACTTT; cdr3_aa: CASRRDPYNSPLHF
clone_size: .; v_call: TRBV7-2; j_call: TRBJ2-6; d_call: .; cdr3_nt: TGTGCCAGCAGCTTAGTGGCCTCTGGGGCCAACGTCCTGACTTTC; cdr3_aa: CASSLVASGANVLTF
clone_size: .; v_call: TRBV19; j_call: TRBJ2-3; d_call: TRBD1; cdr3_nt: TGTGCCAGTAGTATGGGGACAGGGACAGATACGCAGTATTTT; cdr3_aa: CASSMGTGTDTQYF
clone_size: .; v_call: TRBV4-2; j_call: TRBJ2-7; d_call: TRBD2; cdr3_nt: TGTGCCAGCAGCCAAGGAGCGTTGGGACTAGCGGAGGGGAGCTCCTACGAGCAGTACTTC; cdr3_aa: CASSQGALGLAEGSSYEQYF
clone_size: .; v_call: TRBV7-2; j_call: TRBJ2-5; d_call: TRBD1; cdr3_nt: TGTGCCAGCAGCTCGGACAGGCCTCGAAAGGCCCAGTACTTC; cdr3_aa: CASSSDRPRKAQYF
clone_size: .; v_call: TRBV4-3; j_call: TRBJ1-6; d_call: TRBD1; cdr3_nt: TGCGCCAGCAGCCAAGAGACTGGACAGGGTGGATGGAATTCACCCCTCCACTTT; cdr3_aa: CASSQETGQGGWNSPLHF
clone_size: .; v_call: TRBV12-5; j_call: TRBJ2-5; d_call: .; cdr3_nt: TGTGCTAGTGGTTTCGGGGGAGCGGAGACCCAGTACTTC; cdr3_aa: CASGFGGAETQYF
clone_size: .; v_call: TRBV27; j_call: TRBJ2-1; d_call: TRBD2; cdr3_nt: TGTGCCAGCAGTTTACTAGCGGGGAGTTTCAATGAGCAGTTCTTC; cdr3_aa: CASSLLAGSFNEQFF
clone_size: few; v_call: TRBV19; j_call: TRBJ2-2; d_call: TRBD1; cdr3_nt: TGTGCCAGTAGTATAGACCCCGGGACAGCGAACACCGGGGAGCTGTTTTTT; cdr3_aa: CASSIDPGTANTGELFF
clone_size: .; v_call: TRBV6-4; j_call: TRBJ2-1; d_call: TRBD2; cdr3_nt: TGTGCCAGCAGTGACTCTACTAGCGGGAAAGGAAATGAGCAGTTCTTC; cdr3_aa: CASSDSTSGKGNEQFF
clone_size: few; v_call: TRBV19; j_call: TRBJ2-5; d_call: TRBD1; cdr3_nt: TGTGCCAGTAGTATAGACCTGACAGGGGGTGCAGAGACCCAGTACTTC; cdr3_aa: CASSIDLTGGAETQYF
clone_size: few; v_call: TRBV9; j_call: TRBJ1-2; d_call: TRBD1; cdr3_nt: TGTGCCAGCAGCGTAGACCCGACAGGGTCCTTCTATGGCTACACCTTC; cdr3_aa: CASSVDPTGSFYGYTF
clone_size: .; v_call: TRBV7-9; j_call: TRBJ2-5; d_call: TRBD2; cdr3_nt: TGTGCCAGCAGCCCCTCATTCGGACTAGCGGGAGAGACCCAGTACTTC; cdr3_aa: CASSPSFGLAGETQYF
clone_size: once; v_call: TRBV5-1; j_call: TRBJ2-1; d_call: TRBD2; cdr3_nt: TGCGCCAGCAGCCCCGGACTAGCGGGAGGGAAGACCTACAATGAGCAGTTCTTC; cdr3_aa: CASSPGLAGGKTYNEQFF
clone_size: .; v_call: TRBV7-2; j_call: TRBJ2-1; d_call: TRBD2; cdr3_nt: TGTGCCAGCAGCCGGGAACTAGCGGAGTACAATGAGCAGTTCTTC; cdr3_aa: CASSRELAEYNEQFF
clone_size: .; v_call: TRBV9; j_call: TRBJ2-1; d_call: TRBD2; cdr3_nt: TGTGCCAGCAGCGTAGGAGCGGGAGCCTATGAGCAGTTCTTC; cdr3_aa: CASSVGAGAYEQFF
clone_size: .; v_call: TRBV27; j_call: TRBJ2-3; d_call: TRBD1; cdr3_nt: TGTGCCAGCAGTCGGAGGGGACAGGTTCTTTTCGCAGATACGCAGTATTTT; cdr3_aa: CASSRRGQVLFADTQYF
clone_size: .; v_call: TRBV28; j_call: TRBJ1-2; d_call: .; cdr3_nt: TGTGCCAGCAGTTTAGGGGGGGGTGACTATGGCTACACCTTC; cdr3_aa: CASSLGGGDYGYTF
clone_size: once; v_call: TRBV30; j_call: TRBJ1-2; d_call: TRBD1; cdr3_nt: TGTGCCTGGAGTGCCCTGGACAGGGGCGGCTACACCTTC; cdr3_aa: CAWSALDRGGYTF
clone_size: .; v_call: TRBV18; j_call: TRBJ1-5; d_call: TRBD1; cdr3_nt: TGTGCCAGCTCCCGGGACAGAGCGAGCAATCAGCCCCAGCATTTT; cdr3_aa: CASSRDRASNQPQHF
clone_size: .; v_call: TRBV19; j_call: TRBJ2-1; d_call: TRBD1; cdr3_nt: TGTGCCAGTAGTATAGGGGACAGGGGCTTCGGCACGAACTACAATGAGCAGTTCTTC; cdr3_aa: CASSIGDRGFGTNYNEQFF
clone_size: .; v_call: TRBV5-1; j_call: TRBJ2-7; d_call: TRBD2; cdr3_nt: TGCGCCAGCAGCCGGGGCGGGACTAGCAGGGAGTGGGGCTACGAGCAGTACTTC; cdr3_aa: CASSRGGTSREWGYEQYF
clone_size: .; v_call: TRBV28; j_call: TRBJ1-3; d_call: TRBD1; cdr3_nt: TGTGCCAGCAGCTTTCCCGGGACAGCTTCTTATTTT; cdr3_aa: CASSFPGTASYF
clone_size: .; v_call: TRBV5-1; j_call: TRBJ2-7; d_call: .; cdr3_nt: TGCGCCAGCAGCTTGGAGGGGACATTGGCGAACTACGAGCAGTACTTC; cdr3_aa: CASSLEGTLANYEQYF
clone_size: few; v_call: TRBV6-5; j_call: TRBJ1-2; d_call: .; cdr3_nt: TGTGCCAGCAGTAAGTCCTTTGAGGGAAACTATGGCTACACCTTC; cdr3_aa: CASSKSFEGNYGYTF
clone_size: .; v_call: TRBV9; j_call: TRBJ1-2; d_call: TRBD1; cdr3_nt: TGTGCCAGCAGCCCTACCCGGACAGGTGGCTACACCTTC; cdr3_aa: CASSPTRTGGYTF
clone_size: .; v_call: TRBV2; j_call: TRBJ1-1; d_call: .; cdr3_nt: TGTGCCAGCAGTGATACGGTAGCTCAGCTAGAAGCTTTCTTT; cdr3_aa: CASSDTVAQLEAFF
clone_size: .; v_call: TRBV28; j_call: TRBJ1-1; d_call: .; cdr3_nt: TGTGCCACCCGACGTCGGGGGGAATTGACTGAAGCTTTCTTT; cdr3_aa: CATRRRGELTEAFF
clone_size: .; v_call: TRBV6-5; j_call: TRBJ2-7; d_call: TRBD1; cdr3_nt: TGTGCCAGCAGCGAAACCGGGACAGGGCCCAACGAGCAGTACTTC; cdr3_aa: CASSETGTGPNEQYF
clone_size: .; v_call: TRBV28; j_call: TRBJ2-1; d_call: TRBD2; cdr3_nt: TGTGCCAGCAGCCCTCCTCCTCGACTAGCTGAGCAGTTCTTC; cdr3_aa: CASSPPPRLAEQFF
clone_size: .; v_call: TRBV18; j_call: TRBJ1-1; d_call: .; cdr3_nt: TGTGCCAGCTCACCACTATCTAAGAACACTGAAGCTTTCTTT; cdr3_aa: CASSPLSKNTEAFF
clone_size: .; v_call: TRBV15; j_call: TRBJ1-5; d_call: .; cdr3_nt: TGTGCCACCAGCAGAGATACGGGGAAACAGCCCCAGCATTTT; cdr3_aa: CATSRDTGKQPQHF
clone_size: .; v_call: TRBV5-4; j_call: TRBJ2-7; d_call: .; cdr3_nt: TGTGCCAGCAGCTACTCCCCCGTCTCCTACGAGCAGTACTTC; cdr3_aa: CASSYSPVSYEQYF
clone_size: .; v_call: TRBV28; j_call: TRBJ2-2; d_call: .; cdr3_nt: TGTGCCAGCAGTTTATGGAGGGCAGGCACCGGGGAGCTGTTTTTT; cdr3_aa: CASSLWRAGTGELFF
clone_size: .; v_call: TRBV29-1; j_call: TRBJ2-1; d_call: TRBD2; cdr3_nt: TGCAGCCCGACTAGCGGGAGGTCAAATGAGCAGTTCTTC; cdr3_aa: CSPTSGRSNEQFF
clone_size: .; v_call: TRBV7-8; j_call: TRBJ2-5; d_call: TRBD2; cdr3_nt: TGTGCCAGCAGCTCCCAGAGGGTCGTGACTAGCGGGAGGGCGAGTTGGGAGCAGTACTTC; cdr3_aa: CASSSQRVVTSGRASWEQYF